A single T cell receptor beta chain is shown here with its context. Its antigen is still unknown. Ophthalmopathy patients had Clinical Activity Score at least 3, NOSPECS grade at least 4, duration under 3 months. Not enrolled were patients with uncontrolled infection, other autoimmune disease, pregnancy or lactation. From RNA transcripts, TCR beta CDR3 regions were amplified. First-round RT-PCR with HTBI primers amplified the TCR CDR3 region. TCRdb passed the multiplex PCR reads through MiXCR, listing each CDR3 protein once. Among about 270,000 distinct CDR3 sequences listed, around 22% were seen once. The germline V and J ends were trimmed by 4 bases and 0 bases, with 16 bases remaining between them. Germline-derived CDR1 and CDR2 are SEHNR and FQNEAQ (reference sequence). The CDR3 covers 16 residues. This record belongs to a study of T cells in Graves' hyperthyroidism and ophthalmopathy. Study-wide points: In simple terms, a model built on 13 V-J features told ophthalmopathy apart from stable hyperthyroidism. Blood also held most thyroid clonotypes expanded beyond 0.001.

Sequenced: blood. The chain combines TRBV7-9 with TRBJ2-7; D uncertain. The sequence was obtained from a man aged 25-40 years with Graves' ophthalmopathy. The CDR3 nucleotides read TGTGCCAGCAGCTCCATCGCTGACAAGAGCTCCTACGAGCAGTACTTC. Translated, it gives CASSSIADKSSYEQYF.